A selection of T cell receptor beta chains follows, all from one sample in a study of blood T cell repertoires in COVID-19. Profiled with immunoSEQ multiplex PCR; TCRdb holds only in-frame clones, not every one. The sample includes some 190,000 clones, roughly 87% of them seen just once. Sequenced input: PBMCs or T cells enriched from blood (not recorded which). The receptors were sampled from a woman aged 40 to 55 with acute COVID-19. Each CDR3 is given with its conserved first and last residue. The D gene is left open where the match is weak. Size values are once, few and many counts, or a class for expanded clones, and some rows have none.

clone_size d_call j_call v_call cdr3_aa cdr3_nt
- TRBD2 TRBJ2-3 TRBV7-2 CASSLKRGGVATDTQYF TGTGCCAGCAGCTTGAAGCGGGGGGGCGTTGCCACAGATACGCAGTATTTT
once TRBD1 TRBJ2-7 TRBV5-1 CASSPGQGARSYEQYF TGCGCCAGCAGCCCCGGACAGGGGGCTAGGTCCTACGAGCAGTACTTC
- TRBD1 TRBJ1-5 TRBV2 CASTSEQGYRGNQPQHF TGTGCCAGCACCTCAGAACAGGGGTACAGGGGCAATCAGCCCCAGCATTTT
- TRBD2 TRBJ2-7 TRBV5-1 CASSLWTSSYEQYF TGCGCCAGCAGCCTATGGACTAGCTCCTACGAGCAGTACTTC
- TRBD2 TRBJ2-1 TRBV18 CASSEAGVSYNEQFF TGTGCCAGCTCAGAAGCGGGGGTATCTTACAATGAGCAGTTCTTC
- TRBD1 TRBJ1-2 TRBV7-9 CASSPGQGSLVDGYTF TGTGCCAGCAGTCCGGGACAGGGATCTCTTGTGGATGGCTACACCTTC
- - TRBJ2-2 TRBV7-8 CASTFPPPPTKNTGELFF TGTGCCAGCACCTTTCCCCCCCCACCTACTAAGAACACCGGGGAGCTGTTTTTT
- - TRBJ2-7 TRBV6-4 CASSVNLYEQYF TGTGCCAGCAGTGTAAATCTCTACGAGCAGTACTTC
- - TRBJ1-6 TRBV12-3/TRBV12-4 CASRWTENSPLHF TGTGCCAGCAGATGGACAGAAAATTCACCCCTCCACTTT
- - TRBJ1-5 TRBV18 CASRRGLNQPQHF TGTGCCAGTAGAAGGGGACTCAATCAGCCCCAGCATTTT
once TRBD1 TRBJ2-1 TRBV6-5 CASSYGMGQGADEQFF TGTGCCAGCAGTTACGGCATGGGACAGGGGGCCGATGAGCAGTTCTTC
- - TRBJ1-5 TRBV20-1 CSASLAGNQPQHF TGCAGTGCTAGTCTAGCTGGCAATCAGCCCCAGCATTTT
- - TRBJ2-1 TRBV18 CASSPQRYNEQFF TGTGCCAGCTCACCACAACGGTACAATGAGCAGTTCTTC
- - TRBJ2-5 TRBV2 CASSPPMGQGTQYF TGTGCCAGCAGTCCCCCAATGGGGCAAGGGACCCAGTACTTC
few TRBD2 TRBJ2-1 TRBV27 CASSTNGLAGGLNEQFF TGTGCCAGCAGTACCAACGGACTAGCGGGAGGTTTGAATGAGCAGTTCTTC
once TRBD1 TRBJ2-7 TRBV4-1 CASSQVGQGRTSEQYF TGCGCCAGCAGCCAAGTGGGACAGGGTCGAACCAGCGAGCAGTACTTC
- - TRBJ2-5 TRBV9 CASSPRAETQYF TGTGCCAGCAGCCCCAGGGCAGAGACCCAGTACTTC
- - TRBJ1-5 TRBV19 CASSIGGESNQPQHF TGTGCCAGTAGTATCGGGGGTGAGAGCAATCAGCCCCAGCATTTT
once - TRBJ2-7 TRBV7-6 CASSLEFSVHEQYF TGTGCCAGCAGCTTAGAGTTCAGTGTCCACGAGCAGTACTTC
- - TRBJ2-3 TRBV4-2 CASSRTGLSTDTQYF TGTGCCAGCAGCCGAACCGGACTCAGCACAGATACGCAGTATTTT
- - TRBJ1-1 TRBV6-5 CASSRTRETEAFF TGTGCCAGCAGTAGGACGCGGGAGACTGAAGCTTTCTTT
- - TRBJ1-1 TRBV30 CASSSYRGTEAFF TGTGCCTCCTCTTCCTATAGAGGGACTGAAGCTTTCTTT
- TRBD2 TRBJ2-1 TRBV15 CATQGLAGDNEQFF TGTGCCACTCAGGGACTAGCGGGCGACAATGAGCAGTTCTTC
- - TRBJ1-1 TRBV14 CASSPLRHQDTEAFF TGTGCCAGCAGCCCCCTCAGGCATCAGGACACTGAAGCTTTCTTT
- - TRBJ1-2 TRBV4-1 CASSQRTLGARGYTF TGCGCCAGCAGCCAACGAACTTTGGGGGCGCGAGGCTACACCTTC
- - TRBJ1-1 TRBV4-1 CASSSGMNTEAFF TGCGCCAGCAGCTCCGGGATGAACACTGAAGCTTTCTTT
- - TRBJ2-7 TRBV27 CASSLFEQYF TGTGCCAGCAGCCTTTTCGAGCAGTACTTC
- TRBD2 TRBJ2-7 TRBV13 CASSLHSSGGNEQYF TGTGCCAGCAGCTTACACTCTAGCGGGGGGAACGAGCAGTACTTC
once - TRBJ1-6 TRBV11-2 CASSLAPLTTSPLHF TGTGCCAGCAGCTTAGCTCCCCTCACAACTTCACCCCTCCACTTT
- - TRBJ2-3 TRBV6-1 CASSERFTSTDTQYF TGTGCCAGCAGTGAACGATTTACTAGCACAGATACGCAGTATTTT
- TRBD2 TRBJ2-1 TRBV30 CACSGLAGRSSYNEQFF TGTGCCTGCAGTGGACTAGCGGGGAGGAGCTCCTACAATGAGCAGTTCTTC
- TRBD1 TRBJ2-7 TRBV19 CASSIADPGQGYEQYF TGTGCCAGTAGTATAGCCGATCCGGGACAGGGCTACGAGCAGTACTTC
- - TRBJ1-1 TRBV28 CASSYRVVTEAFF TGTGCCAGCAGTTACAGGGTGGTCACTGAAGCTTTCTTT